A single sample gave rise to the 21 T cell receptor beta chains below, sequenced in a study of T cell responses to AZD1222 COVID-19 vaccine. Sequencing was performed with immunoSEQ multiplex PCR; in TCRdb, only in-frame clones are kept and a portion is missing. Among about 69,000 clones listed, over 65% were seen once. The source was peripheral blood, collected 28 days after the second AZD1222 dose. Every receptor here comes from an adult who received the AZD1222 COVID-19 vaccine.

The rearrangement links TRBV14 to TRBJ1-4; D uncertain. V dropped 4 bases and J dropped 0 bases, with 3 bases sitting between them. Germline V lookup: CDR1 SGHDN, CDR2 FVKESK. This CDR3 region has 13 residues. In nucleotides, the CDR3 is TGTGCCAGCAGCCGAGCAACTAATGAAAAACTGTTTTTT. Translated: CASSRATNEKLFF.

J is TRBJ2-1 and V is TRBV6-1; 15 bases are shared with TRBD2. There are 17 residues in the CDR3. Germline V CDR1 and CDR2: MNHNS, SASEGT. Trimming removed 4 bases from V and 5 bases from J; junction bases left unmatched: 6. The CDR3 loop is CASSADGTSGGNNEQFF. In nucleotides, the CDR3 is TGTGCCAGCAGTGCCGATGGGACTAGCGGGGGGAACAATGAGCAGTTCTTC.

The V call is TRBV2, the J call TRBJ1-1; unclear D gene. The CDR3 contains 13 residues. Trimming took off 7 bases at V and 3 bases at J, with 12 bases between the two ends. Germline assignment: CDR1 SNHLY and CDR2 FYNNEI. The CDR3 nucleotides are TGTGCCAGCATGGAGCTGGCGGACACTGAAGCTTTCTTT. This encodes CASMELADTEAFF.

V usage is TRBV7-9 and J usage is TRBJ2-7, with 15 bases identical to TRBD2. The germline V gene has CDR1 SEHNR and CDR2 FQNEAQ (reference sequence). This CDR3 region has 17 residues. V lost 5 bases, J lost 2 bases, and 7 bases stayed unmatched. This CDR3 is CASSAGTSGGSAYEQYF. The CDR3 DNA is TGTGCCAGCAGCGCCGGGACTAGCGGGGGGTCTGCCTACGAGCAGTACTTC.

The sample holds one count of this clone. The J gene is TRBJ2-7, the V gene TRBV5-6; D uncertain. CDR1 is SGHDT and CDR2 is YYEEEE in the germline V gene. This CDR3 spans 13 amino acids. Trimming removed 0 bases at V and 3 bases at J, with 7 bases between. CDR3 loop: CASSLAGVYEQYF. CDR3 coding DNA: TGTGCCAGCAGCTTGGCGGGTGTCTACGAGCAGTACTTC.

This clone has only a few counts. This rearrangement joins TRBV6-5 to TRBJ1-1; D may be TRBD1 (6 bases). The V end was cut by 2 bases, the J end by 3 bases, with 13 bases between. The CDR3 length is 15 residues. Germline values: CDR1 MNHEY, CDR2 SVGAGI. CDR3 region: CASSYQVRGHTEAFF. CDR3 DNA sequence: TGTGCCAGCAGTTACCAAGTCAGGGGACACACTGAAGCTTTCTTT.

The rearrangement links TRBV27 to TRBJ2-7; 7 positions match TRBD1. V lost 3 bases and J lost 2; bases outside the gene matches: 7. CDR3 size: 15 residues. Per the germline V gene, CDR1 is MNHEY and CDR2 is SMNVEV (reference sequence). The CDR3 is CASSFWTGYPYEQYF. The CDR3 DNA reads TGTGCCAGCAGTTTCTGGACAGGATACCCCTACGAGCAGTACTTC.

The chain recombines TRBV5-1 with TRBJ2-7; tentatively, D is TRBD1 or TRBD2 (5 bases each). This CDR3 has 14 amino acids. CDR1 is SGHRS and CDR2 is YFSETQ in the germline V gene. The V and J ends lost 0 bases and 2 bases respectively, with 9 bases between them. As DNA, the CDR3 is TGCGCCAGCAGCTTGGAGGGGACCCCCTACGAGCAGTACTTC. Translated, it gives CASSLEGTPYEQYF.

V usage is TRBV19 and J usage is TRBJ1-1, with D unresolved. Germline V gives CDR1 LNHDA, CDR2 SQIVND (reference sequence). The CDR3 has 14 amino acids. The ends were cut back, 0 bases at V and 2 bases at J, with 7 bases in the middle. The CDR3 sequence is CASSIDGRNTEAFF. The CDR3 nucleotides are TGTGCCAGTAGTATAGATGGGAGAAACACTGAAGCTTTCTTT.

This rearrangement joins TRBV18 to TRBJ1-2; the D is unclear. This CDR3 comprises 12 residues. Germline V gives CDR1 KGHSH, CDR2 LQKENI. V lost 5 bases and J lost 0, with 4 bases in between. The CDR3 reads CASSVANYGYTF. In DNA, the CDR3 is TGTGCCAGCTCAGTGGCTAACTATGGCTACACCTTC.

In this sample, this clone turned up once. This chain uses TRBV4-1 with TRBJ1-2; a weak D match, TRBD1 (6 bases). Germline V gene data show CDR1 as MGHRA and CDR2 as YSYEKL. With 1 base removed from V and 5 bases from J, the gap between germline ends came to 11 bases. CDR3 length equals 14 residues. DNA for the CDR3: TGCGCCAGCAGCCAAGGACAGGAAGGATATGGCTACACCTTC. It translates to CASSQGQEGYGYTF.

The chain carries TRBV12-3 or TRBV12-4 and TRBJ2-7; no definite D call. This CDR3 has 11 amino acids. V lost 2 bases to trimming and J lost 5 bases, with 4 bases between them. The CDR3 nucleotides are TGTGCCAGCAGTTTAAACAACGAGCAGTACTTC. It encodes CASSLNNEQYF.

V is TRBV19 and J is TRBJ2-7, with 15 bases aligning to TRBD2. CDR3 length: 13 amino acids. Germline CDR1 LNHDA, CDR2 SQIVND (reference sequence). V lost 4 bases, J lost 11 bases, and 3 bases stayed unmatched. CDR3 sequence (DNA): TGTGCCAGTAGTACGGGACTAGCGGGAGGAAAGTACTTC. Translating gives CASSTGLAGGKYF.

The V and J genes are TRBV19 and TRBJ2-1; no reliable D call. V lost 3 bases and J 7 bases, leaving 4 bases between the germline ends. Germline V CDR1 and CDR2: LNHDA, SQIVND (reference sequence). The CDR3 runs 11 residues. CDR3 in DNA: TGTGCCAGTAGTATCGGGAATGAGCAGTTCTTC. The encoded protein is CASSIGNEQFF.

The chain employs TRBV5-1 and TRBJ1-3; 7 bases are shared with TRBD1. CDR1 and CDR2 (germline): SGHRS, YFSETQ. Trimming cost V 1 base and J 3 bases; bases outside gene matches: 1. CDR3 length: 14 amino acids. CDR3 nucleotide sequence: TGCGCCAGCAGCTTGTCAGGGGGTGGAAACACCATATATTTT. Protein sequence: CASSLSGGGNTIYF.

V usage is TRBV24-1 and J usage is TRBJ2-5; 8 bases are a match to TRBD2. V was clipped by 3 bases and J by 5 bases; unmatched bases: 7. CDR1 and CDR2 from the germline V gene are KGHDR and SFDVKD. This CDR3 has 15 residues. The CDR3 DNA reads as TGTGCCACCAGTGATGCCCGCGGGGGGCGGGAGACCCAGTACTTC. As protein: CATSDARGGRETQYF.

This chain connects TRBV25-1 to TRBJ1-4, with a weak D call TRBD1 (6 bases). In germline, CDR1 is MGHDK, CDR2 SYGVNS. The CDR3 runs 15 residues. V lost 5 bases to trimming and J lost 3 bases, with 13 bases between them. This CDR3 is CASSRRGGANEKLFF. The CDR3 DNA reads TGTGCCAGCAGTCGGAGGGGGGGCGCTAATGAAAAACTGTTTTTT.

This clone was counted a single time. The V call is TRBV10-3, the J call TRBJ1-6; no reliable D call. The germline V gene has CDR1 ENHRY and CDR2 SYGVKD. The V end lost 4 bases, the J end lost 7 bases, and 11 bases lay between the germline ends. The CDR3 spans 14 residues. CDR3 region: CAISVGGQNSPLHF. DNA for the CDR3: TGTGCCATCAGTGTTGGTGGTCAGAATTCACCCCTCCACTTT.

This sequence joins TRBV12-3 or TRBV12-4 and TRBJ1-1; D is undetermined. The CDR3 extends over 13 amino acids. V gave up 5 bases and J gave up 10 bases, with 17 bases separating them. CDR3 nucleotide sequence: TGTGCCAGCAGTCCTTACACTGATTTGGGAGCTTTCTTT. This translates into CASSPYTDLGAFF.

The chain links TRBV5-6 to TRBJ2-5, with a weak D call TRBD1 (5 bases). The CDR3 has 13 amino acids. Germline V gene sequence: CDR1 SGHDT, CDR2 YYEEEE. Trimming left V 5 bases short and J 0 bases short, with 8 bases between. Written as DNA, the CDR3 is TGTGCCAGCAGGAACAGGAACCAAGAGACCCAGTACTTC. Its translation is CASRNRNQETQYF.

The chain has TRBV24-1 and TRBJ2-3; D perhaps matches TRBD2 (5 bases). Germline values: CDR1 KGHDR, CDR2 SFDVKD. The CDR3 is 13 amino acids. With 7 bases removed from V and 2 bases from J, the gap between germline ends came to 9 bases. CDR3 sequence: CATRSGTTDTQYF. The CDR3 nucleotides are TGTGCCACCAGGAGCGGAACCACAGATACGCAGTATTTT.